The rows below give T cell receptor beta chains drawn from one sample of a study of blood T cell repertoires in COVID-19. Profiled with immunoSEQ multiplex PCR; TCRdb holds only in-frame clones, not every one. The sample lists over 200,000 clones; under 90% were seen once. Sequencing was carried out using PBMCs or T cells enriched from blood (not recorded which). The source of these receptors is a woman aged 45-59 years with acute COVID-19. CDR3s include the opening cysteine and the closing phenylalanine or tryptophan. The D gene is left open where the match is weak. Expanded clones get a size class; other rows say once, few or many, or leave the size out.

J gene,D gene,V gene,clone size,CDR3 DNA,CDR3 protein
TRBJ1-1,.,TRBV5-5,.,TGTGCCAGCAGCCTCTACAGGGACCGAACTGACACTGAAGCTTTCTTT,CASSLYRDRTDTEAFF
TRBJ1-1,TRBD1,TRBV2,.,TGTGCCAGCAGGACGGGACAGCTTGATGAAGCTTTCTTT,CASRTGQLDEAFF
TRBJ2-3,TRBD1,TRBV6-2/TRBV6-3,.,TGTGCCAGCAGTTACCAAAGACAGGGGGCAGATACGCAGTATTTT,CASSYQRQGADTQYF
TRBJ1-4,TRBD1,TRBV4-3,.,TGCGCCAGCAGCCAAGATCGGGGGGACAGGGTGACTAATGAAAAACTGTTTTTT,CASSQDRGDRVTNEKLFF
TRBJ1-2,.,TRBV27,.,TGTGCCAGCAGTTTAAACAGGGTGGCTGGCTACACCTTC,CASSLNRVAGYTF
TRBJ1-1,.,TRBV5-1,.,TGCGCCAGCAGCTTGGCCCCGGGGGGAGTGAACACTGAAGCTTTCTTT,CASSLAPGGVNTEAFF
TRBJ1-6,.,TRBV11-2,once,TGTGCCAGCAGCTCAGAAGGAGGGACTCGTTCACCCCTCCACTTT,CASSSEGGTRSPLHF
TRBJ2-1,TRBD1,TRBV29-1,few,TGCAGCGCCAAAAGCCGGTTGACAGGGGTCACCACCTACAATGAGCAGTTCTTC,CSAKSRLTGVTTYNEQFF
TRBJ1-3,.,TRBV18,once,TGTGCCAGCTCACGCGGGGCCTCTGGAAACACCATATATTTT,CASSRGASGNTIYF
TRBJ2-5,.,TRBV11-3,few,TGTGCCAGCAGCTTAGGGGAGCCCTTCCAAGAGACCCAGTACTTC,CASSLGEPFQETQYF
TRBJ2-7,.,TRBV10-3,.,TGTGCCATCCTAGGGGCCGGGACTGCTACGGGTGAGCAGTACTTC,CAILGAGTATGEQYF
TRBJ2-7,TRBD1,TRBV15,.,TGTGCCACCAGCGCCCGAAGACAGGGGGTGGACGAGCAGTACTTC,CATSARRQGVDEQYF
TRBJ2-7,TRBD2,TRBV9,.,TGTGCCAGCAGCGTAGAGGTAGCGGGAATGTACGAGCAGTACTTC,CASSVEVAGMYEQYF
TRBJ1-5,.,TRBV2,.,TGTGCCAGCAAACCCAGTCTCAATCAGCCCCAGCATTTT,CASKPSLNQPQHF
TRBJ2-1,TRBD1,TRBV6-2/TRBV6-3,.,TGTGCCAGCAGTGGCCCGGACAGGGGACGGGAGCAGTTCTTC,CASSGPDRGREQFF
TRBJ1-4,.,TRBV27,.,TGTGCCAGCAGTCGACAGCTTATGGGGGAAAAACTGTTTTTT,CASSRQLMGEKLFF
TRBJ2-3,.,TRBV28,.,TGTGCCAGCAGTTTAACTAGCAGCACAGATACGCAGTATTTT,CASSLTSSTDTQYF
TRBJ2-7,.,TRBV4-3,.,TGCGCCAGCAGCCAGGCAAGAGGAGGCCTGAGCTCCTACGAGCAGTACTTC,CASSQARGGLSSYEQYF
TRBJ1-4,TRBD1,TRBV7-9,.,TGTGCCAGCAGCTTCAGACAGGGTACGAGTTCACTGTTTTTT,CASSFRQGTSSLFF